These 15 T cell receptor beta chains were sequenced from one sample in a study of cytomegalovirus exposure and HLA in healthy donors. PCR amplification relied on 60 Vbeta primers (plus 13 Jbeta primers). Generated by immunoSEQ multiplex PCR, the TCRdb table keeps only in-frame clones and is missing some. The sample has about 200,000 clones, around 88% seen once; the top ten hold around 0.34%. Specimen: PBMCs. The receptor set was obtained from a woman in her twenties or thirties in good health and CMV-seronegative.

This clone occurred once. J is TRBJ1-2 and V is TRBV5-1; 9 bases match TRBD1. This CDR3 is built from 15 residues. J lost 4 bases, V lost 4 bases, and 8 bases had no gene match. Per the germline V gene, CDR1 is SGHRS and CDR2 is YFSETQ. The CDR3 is CASSLGQGDGYGYTF. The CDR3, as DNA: TGCGCCAGCAGCCTGGGACAGGGAGACGGCTATGGCTACACCTTC.

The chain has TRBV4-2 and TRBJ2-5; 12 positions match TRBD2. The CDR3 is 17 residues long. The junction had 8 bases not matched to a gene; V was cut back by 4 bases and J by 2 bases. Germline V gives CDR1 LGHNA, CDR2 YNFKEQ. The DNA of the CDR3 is TGTGCCAGCAGCCTTGGGCTAGCGGGAGGGGGGCAAGAGACCCAGTACTTC. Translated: CASSLGLAGGGQETQYF.

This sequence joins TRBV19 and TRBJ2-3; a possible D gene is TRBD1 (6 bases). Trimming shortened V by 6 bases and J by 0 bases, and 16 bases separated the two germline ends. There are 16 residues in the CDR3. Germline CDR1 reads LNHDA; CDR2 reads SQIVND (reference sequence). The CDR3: CASSLLRGTSTDTQYF. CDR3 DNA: TGTGCCAGTAGCCTTCTCAGGGGAACTAGCACAGATACGCAGTATTTT.

The DNA for the CDR3 is TGCAGCGTTGAACCAGGGAGGGGAGAGACCCAGTACTTC. Protein product: CSVEPGRGETQYF. The V and J genes are TRBV29-1 and TRBJ2-5, with 7 bases aligning to TRBD2. Per germline, CDR1 SQVTM and CDR2 ANQGSEA. There are 13 residues in the CDR3. V dropped 2 bases and J dropped 4; count of bases not matched to a gene: 4.

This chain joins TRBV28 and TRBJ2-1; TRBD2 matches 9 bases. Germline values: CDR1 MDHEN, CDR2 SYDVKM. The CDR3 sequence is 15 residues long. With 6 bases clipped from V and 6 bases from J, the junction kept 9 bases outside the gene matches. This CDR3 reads CASRDPGLAINEQFF. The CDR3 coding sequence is TGTGCCAGCAGAGACCCGGGACTAGCAATCAATGAGCAGTTCTTC.

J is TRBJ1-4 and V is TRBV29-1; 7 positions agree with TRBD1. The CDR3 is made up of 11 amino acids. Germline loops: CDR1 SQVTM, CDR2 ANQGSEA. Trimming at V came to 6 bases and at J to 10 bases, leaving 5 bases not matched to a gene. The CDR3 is CSVSAGGKLFF. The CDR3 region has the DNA TGCAGCGTCTCCGCAGGGGGAAAACTGTTTTTT.

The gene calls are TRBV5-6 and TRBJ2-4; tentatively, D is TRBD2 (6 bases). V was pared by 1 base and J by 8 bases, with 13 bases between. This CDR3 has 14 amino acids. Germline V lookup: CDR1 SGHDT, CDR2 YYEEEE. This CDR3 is CASSLLGGQDIQYF. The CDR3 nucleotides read TGTGCCAGCAGCTTGCTCGGGGGTCAGGACATTCAGTACTTC.

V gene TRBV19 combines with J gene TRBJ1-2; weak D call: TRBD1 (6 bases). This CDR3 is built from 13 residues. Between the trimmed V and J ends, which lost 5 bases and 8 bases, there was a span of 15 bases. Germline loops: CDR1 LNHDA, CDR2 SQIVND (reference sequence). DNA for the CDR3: TGTGCCAGTAGTTTCCAGGGGAGTAGCGGCTACACCTTC. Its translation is CASSFQGSSGYTF. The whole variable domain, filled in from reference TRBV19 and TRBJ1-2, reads DGGITQSPKYLFRKEGQNVTLSCEQNLNHDAMYWYRQDPGQGLRLIYYSQIVNDFQKGDIAEGYSVSREKKESFPLTVTSAQKNPTAFYLCASSFQGSSGYTFGSGTRLTVV.

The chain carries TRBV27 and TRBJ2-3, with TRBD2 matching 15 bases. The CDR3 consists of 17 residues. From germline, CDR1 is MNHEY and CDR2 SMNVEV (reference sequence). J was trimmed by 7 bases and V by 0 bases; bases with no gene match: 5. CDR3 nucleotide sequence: TGTGCCAGCAGTTTATCTGGGACTAGCGGGAGGATAAATACGCAGTATTTT. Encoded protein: CASSLSGTSGRINTQYF.

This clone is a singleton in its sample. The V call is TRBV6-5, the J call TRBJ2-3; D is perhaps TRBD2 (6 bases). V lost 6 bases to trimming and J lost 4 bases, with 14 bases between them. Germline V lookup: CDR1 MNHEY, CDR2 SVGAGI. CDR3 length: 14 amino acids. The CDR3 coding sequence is TGTGCCAGCAGGCAAAGGAGGGGCGCAGATACGCAGTATTTT. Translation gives CASRQRRGADTQYF.

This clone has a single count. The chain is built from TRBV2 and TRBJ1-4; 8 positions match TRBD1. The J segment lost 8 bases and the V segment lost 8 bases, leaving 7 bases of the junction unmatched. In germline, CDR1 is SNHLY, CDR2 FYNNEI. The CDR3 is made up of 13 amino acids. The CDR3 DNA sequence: TGTGCCAGCGACAGGGGTCTTCACGAAAAACTGTTTTTT. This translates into CASDRGLHEKLFF. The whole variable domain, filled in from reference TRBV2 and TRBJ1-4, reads EPEVTQTPSHQVTQMGQEVILRCVPISNHLYFYWYRQILGQKVEFLVSFYNNEISEKSEIFDDQFSVERPDGSNFTLKIRSTKLEDSAMYFCASDRGLHEKLFFGSGTQLSVL.

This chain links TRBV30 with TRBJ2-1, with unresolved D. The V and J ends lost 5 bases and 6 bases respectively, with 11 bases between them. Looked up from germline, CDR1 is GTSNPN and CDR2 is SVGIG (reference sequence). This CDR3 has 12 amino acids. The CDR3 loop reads CAWGASFNEQFF. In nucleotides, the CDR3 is TGTGCCTGGGGAGCCAGCTTCAATGAGCAGTTCTTC. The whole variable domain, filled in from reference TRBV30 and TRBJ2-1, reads SQTIHQWPATLVQPVGSPLSLECTVEGTSNPNLYWYRQAAGRGLQLLFYSVGIGQISSEVPQNLSASRPQDRQFILSSKKLLLSDSGFYLCAWGASFNEQFFGPGTRLTVL.

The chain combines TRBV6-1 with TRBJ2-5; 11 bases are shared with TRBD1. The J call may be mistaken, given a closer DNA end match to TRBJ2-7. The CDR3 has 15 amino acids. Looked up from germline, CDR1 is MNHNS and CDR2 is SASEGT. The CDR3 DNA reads TGTGCCAGCGCCCAAGGGGGGACAGGGGGATACGAGCAGTACTTC. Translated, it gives CASAQGGTGGYEQYF.

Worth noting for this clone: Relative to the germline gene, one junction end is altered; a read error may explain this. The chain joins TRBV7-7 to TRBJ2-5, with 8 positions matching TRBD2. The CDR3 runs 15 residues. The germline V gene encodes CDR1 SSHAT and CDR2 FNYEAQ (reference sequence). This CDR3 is CASSLGGSGVETQYF. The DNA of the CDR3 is TGTGCTAGCAGCTTAGGTGGTAGCGGGGTAGAGACCCAGTACTTC.

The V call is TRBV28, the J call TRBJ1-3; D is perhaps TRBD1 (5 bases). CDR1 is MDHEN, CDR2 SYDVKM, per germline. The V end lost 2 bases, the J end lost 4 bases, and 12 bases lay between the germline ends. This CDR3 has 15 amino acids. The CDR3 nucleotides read TGTGCCAGCAGTTTACCCAGGGCGGGGGGAAACACCATATATTTT. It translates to CASSLPRAGGNTIYF.